Shown below are 11 T cell receptor beta chains from a single sample sequenced in a study of shared clonotypes between healthy human individuals. Sequenced by immunoSEQ multiplex PCR; TCRdb stores in-frame clones only, minus some. The sample holds 2 million to 3 million clones; approximately 93% are singletons and the top ten take approximately 0.36%. The sequenced sample was naive CD4+ T cells from PBMCs. As for subset: CD45RA+ positively selected. The receptors were gathered from a man aged 18 to 29 in good health. Some clones in this sample may be carry-over from other donors' samples.

The chain employs TRBV5-6 and TRBJ2-1; TRBD1 matches 7 bases. Germline assignment: CDR1 SGHDT and CDR2 YYEEEE. The CDR3 totals 14 residues. Trimming cost V 2 bases and J 8 bases; bases outside gene matches: 7. In DNA, the CDR3 is TGTGCCAGCAGCTTAACAGGGGTCTGGGATGAGCAGTTCTTC. The encoded protein is CASSLTGVWDEQFF. Variable domain in full (rest from reference TRBV5-6 and TRBJ2-1): DAGVTQSPTHLIKTRGQQVTLRCSPKSGHDTVSWYQQALGQGPQFIFQYYEEEERQRGNFPDRFSGHQFPNYSSELNVNALLLGDSALYLCASSLTGVWDEQFFGPGTRLTVL.

The chain is built from TRBV5-1 and TRBJ2-3, with 7 bases fitting TRBD2. The CDR3 runs to 17 residues. With 4 bases clipped from V and 4 bases from J, the junction kept 15 bases outside the gene matches. CDR1 SGHRS and CDR2 YFSETQ come from the germline V gene. The CDR3 DNA reads TGCGCCAGCAGCCCGGGGGGAGCGGGCGGGAGCTCAGATACGCAGTATTTT. This codes for CASSPGGAGGSSDTQYF.

The V gene is TRBV15, the J gene TRBJ2-3; perhaps TRBD1 as D (6 bases). Germline V CDR1 and CDR2: LNHNV, YYDKDF (reference sequence). CDR3 length equals 14 residues. V lost 4 bases to trimming and J lost 1 base, with 9 bases between them. DNA of the CDR3: TGTGCCACCAGCACCCGACAGGGCACAGATACGCAGTATTTT. It codes for CATSTRQGTDTQYF.

As for this clone: Germline and junction disagree at one end, which may indicate a read error. J is TRBJ2-7 and V is TRBV5-1; possible D gene TRBD2, 5 bases. The V gene's germline CDR1 is SGHRS and CDR2 YFSETQ. The CDR3 length is 12 residues. CDR3 nucleotides: TGCGCCAGCAGCCCCGAGGGTCGGGCCATGAACTTC. Protein product: CASSPEGRAMNF.

Points on this clone: Other DNA sequences from this sample encode an identical CDR3 as well. The chain employs TRBV2 and TRBJ2-4; D is unresolved. The CDR3 totals 13 residues. Trimming pared 3 bases from V and 5 bases from J, leaving 8 bases between. Germline-derived CDR1 and CDR2 are SNHLY and FYNNEI. CDR3 protein: CASSEGQQNIQYF. In DNA, the CDR3 is TGTGCCAGCAGTGAGGGCCAACAAAACATTCAGTACTTC.

V usage is TRBV11-2 and J usage is TRBJ1-3; TRBD1 agrees at 11 bases. V lost 5 bases and J lost 7; bases outside the gene matches: 4. Germline CDR1 SGHAT, CDR2 FQNNGV. There are 14 residues in the CDR3. CDR3 nucleotide sequence: TGTGCCAGCAGCGCCGGGACAGGGGGGAACACCATATATTTT. Translation: CASSAGTGGNTIYF.

V is TRBV18 and J is TRBJ2-7; D unresolved. This CDR3 has 13 residues. V was shortened by 3 bases and J by 8 bases, with 14 bases between the two germline ends. Germline V gene sequence: CDR1 KGHSH, CDR2 LQKENI. CDR3 protein: CASSPLDGSQQYF. CDR3 DNA sequence: TGTGCCAGCTCACCCTTAGACGGTAGCCAGCAGTACTTC.

In its sample, this clone was seen a few times. This chain links TRBV25-1 with TRBJ1-4; D is uncertain. Trimming shortened V by 2 bases and J by 7 bases, and 17 bases separated the two germline ends. Germline CDR1 reads MGHDK; CDR2 reads SYGVNS. The length of the CDR3 is 16 residues. This CDR3 reads CASSEEDGKVGEKLFF. The CDR3 nucleotides are TGTGCCAGCAGTGAAGAGGATGGGAAGGTCGGTGAAAAACTGTTTTTT.

The chain links TRBV7-3 to TRBJ1-2, with 8 bases fitting TRBD1. The CDR3 consists of 13 residues. Germline assignment: CDR1 SGHTA and CDR2 FQGTGA. V lost 4 bases to trimming and J lost 7 bases; unmatched junction nucleotides: 5. The CDR3 sequence is CASSSSTGGGYTF. The CDR3 DNA follows: TGTGCCAGCAGCTCCTCCACAGGGGGTGGCTACACCTTC.

This chain links TRBV6-6 with TRBJ1-1, with a possible D match to TRBD1 (5 bases). This CDR3 has 15 amino acids. Trimming removed 4 bases from V and 2 bases from J, with 14 bases in between. The germline gives CDR1 MNHNY, CDR2 SVGAGI (reference sequence). CDR3 sequence: CASSSLGTGNTEAFF. The CDR3, as DNA: TGTGCCAGCAGTTCTCTGGGGACTGGAAACACTGAAGCTTTCTTT.

A remark on this clone: A junction end diverges from the germline sequence, so it may reflect a read error. The rearrangement links TRBV9 to TRBJ1-3; TRBD1 might be the D (5 bases). The CDR3 totals 14 residues. Per the germline V gene, CDR1 is SGDLS and CDR2 is YYNGEE. CDR3 sequence (DNA): TGTGCCAGCACCGTAGGGACGGGCGGAAACACCATATATTTT. This gives the protein CASTVGTGGNTIYF.